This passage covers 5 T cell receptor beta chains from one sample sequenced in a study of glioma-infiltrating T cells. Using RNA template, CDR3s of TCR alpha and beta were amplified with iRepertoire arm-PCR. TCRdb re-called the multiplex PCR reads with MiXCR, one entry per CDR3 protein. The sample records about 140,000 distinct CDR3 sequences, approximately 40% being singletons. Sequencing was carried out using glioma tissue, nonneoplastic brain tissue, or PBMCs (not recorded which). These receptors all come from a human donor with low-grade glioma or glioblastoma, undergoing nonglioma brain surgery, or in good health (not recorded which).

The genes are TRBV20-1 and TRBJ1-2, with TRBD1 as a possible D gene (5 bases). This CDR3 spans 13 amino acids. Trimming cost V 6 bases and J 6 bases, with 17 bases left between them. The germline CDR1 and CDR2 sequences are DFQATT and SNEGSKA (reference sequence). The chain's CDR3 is CSALPDRVHGYTF. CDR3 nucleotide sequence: TGCAGTGCCTTACCAGACAGAGTCCATGGCTACACCTTC.

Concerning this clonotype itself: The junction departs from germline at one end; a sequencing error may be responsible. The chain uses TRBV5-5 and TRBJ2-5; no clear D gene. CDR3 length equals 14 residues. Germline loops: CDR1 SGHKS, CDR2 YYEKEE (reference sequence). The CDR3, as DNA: TGTGCCCGCAGCTTGTGGAGCGAACAAGAGACCCAGTACTTC. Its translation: CARSLWSEQETQYF.

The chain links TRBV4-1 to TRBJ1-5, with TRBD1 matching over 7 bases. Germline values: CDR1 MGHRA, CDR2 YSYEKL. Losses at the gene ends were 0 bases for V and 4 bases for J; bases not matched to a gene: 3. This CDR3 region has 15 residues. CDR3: CASSQDPGGNQPQHF. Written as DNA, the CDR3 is TGCGCCAGCAGCCAAGACCCAGGGGGGAATCAGCCCCAGCATTTT.

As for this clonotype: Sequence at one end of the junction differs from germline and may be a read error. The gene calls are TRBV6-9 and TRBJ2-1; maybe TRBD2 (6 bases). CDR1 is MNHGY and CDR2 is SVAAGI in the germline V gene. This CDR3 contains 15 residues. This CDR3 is CASAGAGGERGEQFF. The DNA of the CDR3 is TGCGCCAGCGCTGGGGCCGGCGGGGAACGGGGTGAGCAGTTCTTC.

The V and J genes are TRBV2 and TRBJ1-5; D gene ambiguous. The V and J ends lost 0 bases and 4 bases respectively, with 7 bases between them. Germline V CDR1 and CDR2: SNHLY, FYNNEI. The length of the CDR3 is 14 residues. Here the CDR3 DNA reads TGTGCCAGCAGTGAAGCAGACATAAATCAGCCCCAGCATTTT. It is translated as CASSEADINQPQHF. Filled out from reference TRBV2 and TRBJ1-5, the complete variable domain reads EPEVTQTPSHQVTQMGQEVILRCVPISNHLYFYWYRQILGQKVEFLVSFYNNEISEKSEIFDDQFSVERPDGSNFTLKIRSTKLEDSAMYFCASSEADINQPQHFGDGTRLSIL.